This T cell receptor beta chain originates from a study of blood T cell repertoires in COVID-19. Looked up from germline, CDR1 is SGHDT and CDR2 is YYEEEE. V was pared by 3 bases and J by 0 bases, with 7 bases between. CDR3 size: 14 residues. TCRdb's copy holds only in-frame clones and misses some; the assay was immunoSEQ multiplex PCR. The sample gives 150,000 to 200,000 clones, over 80% of which show up once; around 8% is in the top ten. The source is a woman between 55 and 75 years old with COVID-19, enrolled during active disease. Specimen: peripheral blood. This chain connects TRBV5-6 to TRBJ1-5; TRBD1 is a possible D gene (5 bases). CDR3 sequence reads: CASSSRVSNQPQHF. DNA of the CDR3: TGTGCCAGCAGCTCCAGGGTTAGCAATCAGCCCCAGCATTTT. Full variable domain (missing parts from reference TRBV5-6 and TRBJ1-5): DAGVTQSPTHLIKTRGQQVTLRCSPKSGHDTVSWYQQALGQGPQFIFQYYEEEERQRGNFPDRFSGHQFPNYSSELNVNALLLGDSALYLCASSSRVSNQPQHFGDGTRLSIL.